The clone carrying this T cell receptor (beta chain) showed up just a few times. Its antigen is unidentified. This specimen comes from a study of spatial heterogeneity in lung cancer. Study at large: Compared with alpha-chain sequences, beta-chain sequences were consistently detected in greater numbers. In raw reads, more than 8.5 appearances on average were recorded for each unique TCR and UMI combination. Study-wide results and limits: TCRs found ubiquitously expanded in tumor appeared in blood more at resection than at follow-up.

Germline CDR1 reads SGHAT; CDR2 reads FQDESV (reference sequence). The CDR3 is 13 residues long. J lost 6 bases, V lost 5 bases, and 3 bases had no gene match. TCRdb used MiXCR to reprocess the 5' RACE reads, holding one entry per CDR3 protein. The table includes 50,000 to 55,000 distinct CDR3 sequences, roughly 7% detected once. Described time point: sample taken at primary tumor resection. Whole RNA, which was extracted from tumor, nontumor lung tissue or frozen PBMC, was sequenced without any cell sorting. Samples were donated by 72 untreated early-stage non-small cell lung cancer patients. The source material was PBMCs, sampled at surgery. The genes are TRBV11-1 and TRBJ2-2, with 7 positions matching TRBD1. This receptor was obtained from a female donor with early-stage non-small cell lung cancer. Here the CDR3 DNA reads TGTGCCAGCAGCCGAACAGGGGCCGGGGAGCTGTTTTTT. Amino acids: CASSRTGAGELFF.